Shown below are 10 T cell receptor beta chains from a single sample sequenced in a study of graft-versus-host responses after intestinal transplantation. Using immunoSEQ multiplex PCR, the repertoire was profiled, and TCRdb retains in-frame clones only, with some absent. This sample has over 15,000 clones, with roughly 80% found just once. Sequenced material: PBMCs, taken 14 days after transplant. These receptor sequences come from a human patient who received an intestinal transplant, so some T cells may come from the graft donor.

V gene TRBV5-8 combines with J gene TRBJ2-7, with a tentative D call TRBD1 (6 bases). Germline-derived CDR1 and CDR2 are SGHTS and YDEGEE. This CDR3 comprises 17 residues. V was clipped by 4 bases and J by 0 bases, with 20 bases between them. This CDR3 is CASSTTGTPWSSYEQYF. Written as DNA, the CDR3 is TGTGCCAGCAGCACAACCGGGACACCCTGGAGCTCCTACGAGCAGTACTTC.

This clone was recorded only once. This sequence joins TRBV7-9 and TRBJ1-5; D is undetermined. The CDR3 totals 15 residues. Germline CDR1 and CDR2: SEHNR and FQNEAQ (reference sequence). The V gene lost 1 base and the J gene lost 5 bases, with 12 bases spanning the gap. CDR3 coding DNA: TGTGCCAGCAGCTTAGGTACTGGTTTAGATCAGCCCCAGCATTTT. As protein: CASSLGTGLDQPQHF.

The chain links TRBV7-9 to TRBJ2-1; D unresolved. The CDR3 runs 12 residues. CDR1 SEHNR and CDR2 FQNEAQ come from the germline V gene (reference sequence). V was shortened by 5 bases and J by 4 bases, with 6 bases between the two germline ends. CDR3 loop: CASSTGYNEQFF. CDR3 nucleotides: TGTGCCAGCAGCACGGGTTACAATGAGCAGTTCTTC.

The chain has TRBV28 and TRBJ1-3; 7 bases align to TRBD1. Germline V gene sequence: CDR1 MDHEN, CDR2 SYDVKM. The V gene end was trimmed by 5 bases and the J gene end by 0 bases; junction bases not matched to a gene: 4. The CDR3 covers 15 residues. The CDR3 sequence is CASSPRDSSGNTIYF. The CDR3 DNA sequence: TGTGCCAGCAGTCCAAGGGACAGCTCTGGAAACACCATATATTTT.

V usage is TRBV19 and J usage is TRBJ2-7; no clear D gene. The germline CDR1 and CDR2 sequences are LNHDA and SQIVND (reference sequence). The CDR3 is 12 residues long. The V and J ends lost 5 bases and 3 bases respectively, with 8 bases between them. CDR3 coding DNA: TGTGCCAGTAGTCCGGACGGCTACGAGCAGTACTTC. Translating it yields CASSPDGYEQYF.

CDR3 DNA sequence: TGTGCCAGCAGTTACGCGGCAGACTATGGCTACACCTTC. As protein: CASSYAADYGYTF. This chain connects TRBV6-5 to TRBJ1-2, with unresolved D. Trimming removed 2 bases from V and 3 bases from J, with 7 bases in between. The CDR3 is 13 amino acids. Germline CDR1 and CDR2: MNHEY and SVGAGI.

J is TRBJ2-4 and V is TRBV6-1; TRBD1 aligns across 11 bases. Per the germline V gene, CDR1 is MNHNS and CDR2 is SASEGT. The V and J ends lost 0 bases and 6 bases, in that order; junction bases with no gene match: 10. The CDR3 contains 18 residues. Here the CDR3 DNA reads TGTGCCAGCAGTGAAGCCCCCACCGGGACAGGGGGGAGAAACATTCAGTACTTC. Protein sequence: CASSEAPTGTGGRNIQYF.

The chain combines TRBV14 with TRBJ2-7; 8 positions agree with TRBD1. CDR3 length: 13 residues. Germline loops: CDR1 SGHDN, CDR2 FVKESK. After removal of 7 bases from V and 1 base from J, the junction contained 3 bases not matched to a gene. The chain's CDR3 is CASNRDRSYEQYF. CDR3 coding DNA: TGTGCCAGCAACCGGGACAGGTCCTACGAGCAGTACTTC.

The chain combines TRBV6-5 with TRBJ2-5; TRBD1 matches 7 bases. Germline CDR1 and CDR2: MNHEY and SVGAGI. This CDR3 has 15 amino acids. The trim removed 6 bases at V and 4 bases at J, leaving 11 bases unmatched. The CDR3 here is CASRAQGNRGETQYF. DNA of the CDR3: TGTGCCAGCAGGGCACAGGGAAACAGGGGAGAGACCCAGTACTTC.

CDR3 sequence reads: CASSNREGVLNEKLFF. The CDR3 DNA follows: TGTGCCAGCAGCAATAGGGAGGGAGTACTTAATGAAAAACTGTTTTTT. This chain links TRBV6-6 with TRBJ1-4; D unresolved. This CDR3 is built from 16 residues. CDR1 is MNHNY and CDR2 is SVGAGI in the germline V gene (reference sequence). V was pared by 6 bases and J by 4 bases, with 18 bases between.